The 14 T cell receptor beta chains below all came from one sample that was sequenced in a study of regulatory T cells in long-lasting Graves disease. Time point: newly diagnosed GD, antithyroid drugs for less than 3 months. The TCR library used RNA extracted from PBMCs. Arm-PCR of CDR3 regions and iRepertoire HTBI primers were the basis on which TCR beta libraries were built. TCRdb redid the calling of the multiplex PCR reads with MiXCR, one entry per CDR3 protein. The sample lists hundreds of thousands of distinct CDR3 sequences, 13% occurring once. The same data also went into a second study, on T cells in Graves' hyperthyroidism and ophthalmopathy.

The source was peripheral blood mononuclear cells (PBMCs), collected at new diagnosis, from a patient treated with antithyroid drugs. Every receptor here comes from a young man with Graves disease.

This clonotype was observed at least ten times. This chain joins TRBV24-1 and TRBJ2-1; possibly TRBD2 for D (5 bases). In germline, CDR1 is KGHDR, CDR2 SFDVKD. The CDR3 covers 15 residues. V lost 6 bases to trimming and J lost 5 bases, with 16 bases between them. CDR3 sequence (DNA): TGTGCCACCAGTTCCGGACTGATAAAACACAATGAGCAGTTCTTC. Its translation is CATSSGLIKHNEQFF.

The V and J genes are TRBV3-1 and TRBJ1-1; 8 positions agree with TRBD1. This CDR3 is built from 17 residues. The germline V gene has CDR1 LGHDT and CDR2 YNNKEL (reference sequence). V shed 4 bases, J shed 3 bases, and the junction held 13 bases outside the gene matches. The CDR3 loop is CASSRSDRAAGDTEAFF. The CDR3 nucleotides are TGTGCCAGCAGCCGCTCGGACAGGGCCGCGGGAGACACTGAAGCTTTCTTT.

This clonotype was seen a few times. The chain employs TRBV5-4 and TRBJ2-1; TRBD2 aligns across 12 bases. The germline CDR1 and CDR2 sequences are SGHNT and YYREEE (reference sequence). V shed 6 bases and J 3 bases; nucleotides not matched to a gene: 10. The CDR3 runs to 17 residues. DNA for the CDR3: TGTGCCAGCACCCAGAAAACTAGCGGGAGGTACTACAATGAGCAGTTCTTC. It codes for CASTQKTSGRYYNEQFF. Variable domain in full (rest from reference TRBV5-4 and TRBJ2-1): ETGVTQSPTHLIKTRGQQVTLRCSSQSGHNTVSWYQQALGQGPQFIFQYYREEENGRGNFPPRFSGLQFPNYSSELNVNALELDDSALYLCASTQKTSGRYYNEQFFGPGTRLTVL.

In this sample, this clonotype turned up many times. The gene calls are TRBV10-3 and TRBJ1-1, with TRBD1 matching over 7 bases. J gave up 2 bases and V 5 bases, and 8 bases lay outside the gene matches. The CDR3 has 15 residues. Germline values: CDR1 ENHRY, CDR2 SYGVKD. The CDR3 sequence is CAISTGQNHNTEAFF. The DNA of the CDR3 is TGTGCCATCAGTACGGGACAGAACCACAACACTGAAGCTTTCTTT.

This clonotype occurred many times. The chain employs TRBV7-9 and TRBJ2-7; D might be TRBD1 or TRBD2, each matching 5 bases. The length of the CDR3 is 19 residues. The germline V gene encodes CDR1 SEHNR and CDR2 FQNEAQ (reference sequence). V lost 5 bases to trimming and J lost 3 bases, with 29 bases between them. The CDR3 DNA follows: TGTGCCAGCAGCGATATCTCGGGGACCAGCGAACCTATCTTCTACGAGCAGTACTTC. As protein: CASSDISGTSEPIFYEQYF.

This clonotype was recorded many times. The chain carries TRBV14 and TRBJ1-1, with D tentatively TRBD1 (5 bases). This CDR3 contains 15 residues. Trimming removed 0 bases from V and 3 bases from J, with 11 bases in between. The germline gives CDR1 SGHDN, CDR2 FVKESK. The CDR3 nucleotides read TGTGCCAGCAGCCAAGAAGGCCGGGGGTACACTGAAGCTTTCTTT. Translated: CASSQEGRGYTEAFF.

This clonotype was seen many times. V usage is TRBV7-9 and J usage is TRBJ2-3, with D perhaps matching TRBD1 (6 bases). Germline V gene data show CDR1 as SEHNR and CDR2 as FQNEAQ (reference sequence). CDR3 size: 16 residues. Trimming took off 1 base at V and 1 base at J, with 12 bases between the two ends. In DNA, the CDR3 is TGTGCCAGCAGCTTAGTCAACAGGGTCGGCACAGATACGCAGTATTTT. Its protein is CASSLVNRVGTDTQYF.

This clonotype showed up many times. The gene calls are TRBV27 and TRBJ2-1, with D perhaps matching TRBD2 (6 bases). V gave up 9 bases and J gave up 8 bases, with 23 bases separating them. Germline CDR1 reads MNHEY; CDR2 reads SMNVEV (reference sequence). This CDR3 spans 15 amino acids. Here the CDR3 reads CASLLLGTDVHEQFF. The CDR3 DNA reads as TGTGCCAGTCTCCTACTCGGGACTGATGTTCATGAGCAGTTCTTC.

Concerning this clonotype: A read error may be the cause here, since a much bigger clone is one base away. The rearrangement joins TRBV20-1 to TRBJ2-7; D is uncertain. Germline-derived CDR1 and CDR2 are DFQATT and SNEGSKA (reference sequence). CDR3 length: 12 residues. In DNA form, the CDR3 reads TGCAGTGCTAGCAGTGATACCTACAAGCAGTACTTC. This translates into CSASSDTYKQYF.

Note on this clonotype: This may arise from a read error, as a much more abundant clone is one base away. The V and J genes are TRBV11-2 and TRBJ2-2; the D gene is possibly TRBD2 (5 bases). The CDR3 sequence is 12 residues long. Germline CDR1 and CDR2: SGHAT and FQNNGV. CDR3 region: CAKEGYTGELSF. The CDR3 nucleotides are TGTGCCAAGGAAGGGTACACCGGGGAGCTGTCTTTT.

This clonotype has at least ten counts. The genes are TRBV6-5 and TRBJ2-7, with D unresolved. Deletions cut 0 bases from V and 8 bases from J, with 11 bases between. Germline loops: CDR1 MNHEY, CDR2 SVGAGI. This CDR3 has 13 residues. CDR3 nucleotide sequence: TGTGCCAGCAGTTACTCGTTGGGTTCCAAGCAGTACTTC. It specifies CASSYSLGSKQYF.

This chain uses TRBV6-1 with TRBJ2-5, with D possibly TRBD2 on 5 matching bases. With 4 bases removed from V and 7 bases from J, the gap between germline ends came to 13 bases. The CDR3 contains 13 residues. In germline, CDR1 is MNHNS, CDR2 SASEGT. CDR3: CASSVRAEGTQYF. DNA for the CDR3: TGTGCCAGCAGTGTGAGGGCAGAGGGGACCCAGTACTTC.

This clonotype was found many times. The V call is TRBV12-3 or TRBV12-4, the J call TRBJ2-5, with D perhaps TRBD1 (5 bases). V was trimmed by 3 bases and J by 5 bases, leaving 13 bases between them. The CDR3 is 14 amino acids. Here the CDR3 reads CASSLKSGAETQYF. The CDR3 region has the DNA TGTGCCAGCAGTTTGAAGTCTGGGGCGGAGACCCAGTACTTC.

This clonotype has a handful of counts. The J gene is TRBJ1-2, the V gene TRBV20-1; no clear D gene. This CDR3 contains 14 residues. V was trimmed by 0 bases and J by 7 bases, leaving 15 bases between them. CDR1 and CDR2 (germline): DFQATT, SNEGSKA (reference sequence). The CDR3 nucleotides read TGCAGTGCTAGAGATCTGAACACTATGGGTGGCTACACCTTC. As protein: CSARDLNTMGGYTF.